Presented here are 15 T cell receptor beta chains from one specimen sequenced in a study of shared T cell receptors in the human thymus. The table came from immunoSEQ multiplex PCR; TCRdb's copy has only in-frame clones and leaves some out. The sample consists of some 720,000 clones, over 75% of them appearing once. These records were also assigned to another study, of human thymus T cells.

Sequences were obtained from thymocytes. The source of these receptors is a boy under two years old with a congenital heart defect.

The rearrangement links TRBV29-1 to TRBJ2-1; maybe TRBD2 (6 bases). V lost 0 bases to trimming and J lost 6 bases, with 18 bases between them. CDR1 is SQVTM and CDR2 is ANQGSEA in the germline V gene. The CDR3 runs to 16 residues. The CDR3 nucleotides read TGCAGCGTTGAAGATCTTCCGGGACTGGTCTCCAATGAGCAGTTCTTC. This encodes CSVEDLPGLVSNEQFF.

CDR3: CASSERNLGGTEQYF. Written as DNA, the CDR3 is TGTGCCAGCAGTGAAAGGAACCTCGGAGGGACCGAGCAGTACTTC. The rearrangement joins TRBV6-1 to TRBJ2-5, with D perhaps TRBD2 (6 bases). TRBJ2-7 matches the DNA end more closely, so the J call is doubtful. CDR3 length: 15 residues. Germline assignment: CDR1 MNHNS and CDR2 SASEGT.

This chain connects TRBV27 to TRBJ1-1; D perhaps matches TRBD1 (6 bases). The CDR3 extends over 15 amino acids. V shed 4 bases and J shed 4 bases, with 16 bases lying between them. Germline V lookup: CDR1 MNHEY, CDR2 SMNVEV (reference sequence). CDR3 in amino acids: CASSSTGTLITEAFF. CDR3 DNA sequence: TGTGCCAGCAGTTCAACCGGGACACTCATCACTGAAGCTTTCTTT.

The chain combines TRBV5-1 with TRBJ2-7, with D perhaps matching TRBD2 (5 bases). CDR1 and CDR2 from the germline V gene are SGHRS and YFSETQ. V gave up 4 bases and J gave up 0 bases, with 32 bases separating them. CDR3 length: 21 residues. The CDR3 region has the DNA TGCGCCAGCAGCAAGGTGGACGGTCGGACTCCCAATATGACTCACTCCTACGAGCAGTACTTC. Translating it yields CASSKVDGRTPNMTHSYEQYF.

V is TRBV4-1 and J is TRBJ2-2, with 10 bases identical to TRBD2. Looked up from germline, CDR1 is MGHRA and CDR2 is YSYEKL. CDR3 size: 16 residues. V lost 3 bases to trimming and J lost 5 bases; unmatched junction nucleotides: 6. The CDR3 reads CASSHCLAGDTGELFF. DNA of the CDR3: TGCGCCAGCAGCCACTGTCTAGCGGGAGATACCGGGGAGCTGTTTTTT.

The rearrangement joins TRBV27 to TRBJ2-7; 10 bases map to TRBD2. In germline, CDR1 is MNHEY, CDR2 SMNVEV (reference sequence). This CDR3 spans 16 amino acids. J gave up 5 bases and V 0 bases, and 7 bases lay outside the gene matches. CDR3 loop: CASSLSGLAAFDEQYF. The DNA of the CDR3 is TGTGCCAGCAGTTTATCCGGACTAGCGGCCTTCGACGAGCAGTACTTC.

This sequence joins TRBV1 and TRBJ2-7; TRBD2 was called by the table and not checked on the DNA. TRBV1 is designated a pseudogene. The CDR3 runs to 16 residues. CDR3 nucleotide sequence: TGCACCAGCAGCCAAGATATGAGGGGGGGGACCTACGAGCAGTACTTC. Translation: CTSSQDMRGGTYEQYF.

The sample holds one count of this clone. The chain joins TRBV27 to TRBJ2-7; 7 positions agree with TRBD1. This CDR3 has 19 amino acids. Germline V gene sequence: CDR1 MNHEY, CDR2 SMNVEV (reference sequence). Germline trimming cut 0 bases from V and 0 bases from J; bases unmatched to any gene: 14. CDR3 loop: CASSLSPATTGIGSYEQYF. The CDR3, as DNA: TGTGCCAGCAGTTTATCCCCGGCGACGACAGGGATAGGCTCCTACGAGCAGTACTTC.

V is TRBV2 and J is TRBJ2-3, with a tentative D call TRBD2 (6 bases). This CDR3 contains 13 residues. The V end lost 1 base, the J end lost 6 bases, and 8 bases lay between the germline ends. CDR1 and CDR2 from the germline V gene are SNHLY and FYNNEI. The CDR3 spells CASSEEEGDTQYF. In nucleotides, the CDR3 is TGTGCCAGCAGTGAAGAGGAGGGGGATACGCAGTATTTT.

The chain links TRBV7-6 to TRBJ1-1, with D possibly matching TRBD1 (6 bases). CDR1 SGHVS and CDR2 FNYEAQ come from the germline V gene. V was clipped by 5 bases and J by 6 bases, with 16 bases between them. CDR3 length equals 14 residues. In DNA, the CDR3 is TGTGCCAGCAGCGCCCAGGCGGGGGGCGCTGAAGCTTTCTTT. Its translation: CASSAQAGGAEAFF.

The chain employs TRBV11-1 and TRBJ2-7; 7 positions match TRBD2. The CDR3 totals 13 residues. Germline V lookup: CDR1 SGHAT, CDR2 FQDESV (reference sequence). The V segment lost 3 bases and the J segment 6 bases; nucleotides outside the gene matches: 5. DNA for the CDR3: TGTGCCAGCAGCTTCGCGGGGGTACCCGAGCAGTACTTC. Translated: CASSFAGVPEQYF.

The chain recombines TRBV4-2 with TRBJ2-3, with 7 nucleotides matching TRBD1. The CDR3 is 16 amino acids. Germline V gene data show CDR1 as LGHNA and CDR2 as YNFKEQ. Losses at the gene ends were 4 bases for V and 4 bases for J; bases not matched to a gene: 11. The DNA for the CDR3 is TGTGCCAGCAGCCCATACAAAACAGGGGAGCCAGATACGCAGTATTTT. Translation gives CASSPYKTGEPDTQYF.

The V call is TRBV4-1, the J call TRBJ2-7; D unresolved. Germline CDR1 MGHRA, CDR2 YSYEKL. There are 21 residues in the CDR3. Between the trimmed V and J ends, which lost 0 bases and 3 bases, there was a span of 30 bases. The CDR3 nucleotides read TGCGCCAGCAGCCAAGATCAAGACCCCTCAGAATACCTTAGACCTAGCTACGAGCAGTACTTC. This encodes CASSQDQDPSEYLRPSYEQYF.

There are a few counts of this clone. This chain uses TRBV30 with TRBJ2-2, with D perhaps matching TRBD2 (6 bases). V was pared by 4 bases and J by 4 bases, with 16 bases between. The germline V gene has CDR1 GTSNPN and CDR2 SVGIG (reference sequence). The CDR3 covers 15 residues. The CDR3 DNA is TGTGCCTGGAAGCCCCCGGGGGTCTCCACCGGGGAGCTGTTTTTT. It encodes CAWKPPGVSTGELFF.

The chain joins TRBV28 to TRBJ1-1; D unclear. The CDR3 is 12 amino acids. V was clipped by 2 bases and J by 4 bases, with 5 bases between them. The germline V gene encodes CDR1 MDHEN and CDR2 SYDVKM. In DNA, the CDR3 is TGTGCCAGCAGTTTACGCAGCACTGAAGCTTTCTTT. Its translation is CASSLRSTEAFF.